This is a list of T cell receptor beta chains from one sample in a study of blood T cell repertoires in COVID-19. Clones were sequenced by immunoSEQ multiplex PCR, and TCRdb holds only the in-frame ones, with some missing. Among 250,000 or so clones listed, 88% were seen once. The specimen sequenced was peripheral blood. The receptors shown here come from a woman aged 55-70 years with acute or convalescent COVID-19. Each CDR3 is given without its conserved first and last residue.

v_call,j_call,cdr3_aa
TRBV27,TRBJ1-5,ASSSAGGGQPQH
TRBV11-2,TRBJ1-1,ASSLFGGAWNTEAF
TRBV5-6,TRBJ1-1,ASSTGSQNTEAF
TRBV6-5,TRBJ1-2,ASKTGQTNYGYT
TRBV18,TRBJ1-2,ASSPISGTGPNYGYT
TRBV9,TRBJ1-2,ASSERTGVNYGYT
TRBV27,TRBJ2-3,ASSLYLLGGDTQY
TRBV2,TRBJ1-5,ASSGEAGYGNQPQH
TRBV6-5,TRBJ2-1,ASFRWESGNEQF
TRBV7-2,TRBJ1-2,ASSQDRGNYGYT
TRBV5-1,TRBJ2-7,ASSSGAGQGPYEQY